The subject of this entry is one T cell receptor beta chain. The data originate from a study of blood T cell repertoires in COVID-19. Study in general: From T cells, B-cell-depleted T cells, or PBMCs came the material, which was cDNA or gDNA.

The CDR3 covers 16 residues. V lost 0 bases to trimming and J lost 1 base, with 11 bases between them. Germline CDR1 is MGHRA and CDR2 is YSYEKL. The authors' processing: Scientists estimated how many nucleated cells there were by amplifying reference gene primers. The method was immunoSEQ multiplex PCR; TCRdb's version includes in-frame clones alone and lacks a portion of them. The D gene and trimming were derived from the DNA, and the V and J assignments and clone size from that table. Of roughly 330,000 clones detected, more than 70% appear once; the ten largest clones hold about 5.7%. In terms of age and location, participants ranged from roughly 18 to 95 years and lived in approximately 24 US areas. Recovered participants had two consecutive negative NP/OP PCR tests, healthcare professional clearance, or symptom resolution.

This rearrangement joins TRBV4-1 to TRBJ2-3; D not certain. This clonotype originated in a woman aged 25 to 39 who had recovered from COVID-19. Sequencing input: PBMCs or T cells enriched from blood (not recorded which). The CDR3 region is CASSQDPGLGTDTQYF. The CDR3 coding sequence is TGCGCCAGCAGCCAAGATCCCGGGTTAGGCACAGATACGCAGTATTTT.